This TCR beta chain comes out of a study of shared clonotypes between healthy human individuals. Sequencing used immunoSEQ multiplex PCR; TCRdb keeps in-frame clones, though not all of them. Of roughly 1,000,000 clones listed, more than 75% are singletons. Trimming shortened V by 2 bases and J by 3 bases, and 11 bases separated the two germline ends. Per the germline V gene, CDR1 is MNHEY and CDR2 is SVGAGI. This CDR3 region has 15 residues. Sequenced: memory CD4+ T cells from PBMCs. The subset was: CD45RA-negative fraction. The chain carries TRBV6-5 and TRBJ2-1; the D gene is possibly TRBD2 (6 bases). The clonotype originates from a young man in good health. Some clones in this sample may be carry-over from other donors' samples. Here the CDR3 reads CASSYGGTYYNEQFF. The CDR3 bases are TGTGCCAGCAGTTACGGAGGGACCTACTACAATGAGCAGTTCTTC.